The 3 T cell receptor beta chains given below trace back to one sample, sequenced in a study of T cell changes during pregnancy in multiple sclerosis (dated 2019 in TCRdb). The library came from the immunoSEQ multiplex PCR assay. This is the immuneACCESS table as TCRdb keeps it, with only in-frame sequences that have V and J called. A part of the clones is gone; compared with another copy, unresolved V genes explain less than half, and the rest is unexplained. In this sample the table shows tens of thousands of clones, approximately 90% of which occur a single time. 0.6% to 0.7% of the sample goes to the ten largest clones. The sample here was CD4+ T cells from peripheral blood mononuclear cells, taken after pregnancy. Receptors originate from a female donor with multiple sclerosis, enrolled in a pregnancy study.

The chain employs TRBV7-9 and TRBJ1-2; possibly TRBD1 for D (6 bases). CDR3 length equals 13 residues. Trimming removed 5 bases from V and 1 base from J, with 8 bases in between. CDR1 SEHNR and CDR2 FQNEAQ come from the germline V gene (reference sequence). The CDR3 protein is CASSADSNYGYTF. CDR3 nucleotide sequence: TGTGCCAGCAGCGCGGACAGTAACTATGGCTACACCTTC.

The chain carries TRBV10-3 and TRBJ1-6, with D perhaps matching TRBD1 (6 bases). Germline CDR1 ENHRY, CDR2 SYGVKD. Deletions cut 7 bases from V and 5 bases from J, with 9 bases between. The CDR3 is 13 amino acids. The CDR3 nucleotides are TGTGCCATCAACAGGGAGAATAATTCACCCCTCCACTTT. The encoded protein is CAINRENNSPLHF.

This clone appeared a single time. This rearrangement joins TRBV18 to TRBJ2-2; the D gene is possibly TRBD2 (6 bases). The CDR3 is 15 amino acids. Germline lookup yields CDR1 KGHSH and CDR2 LQKENI. Trimming removed 4 bases at V and 4 bases at J, with 13 bases between. The CDR3 loop reads CASSQGRLGTGELFF. The CDR3 DNA reads as TGTGCCAGCTCACAGGGGAGGCTCGGCACCGGGGAGCTGTTTTTT.